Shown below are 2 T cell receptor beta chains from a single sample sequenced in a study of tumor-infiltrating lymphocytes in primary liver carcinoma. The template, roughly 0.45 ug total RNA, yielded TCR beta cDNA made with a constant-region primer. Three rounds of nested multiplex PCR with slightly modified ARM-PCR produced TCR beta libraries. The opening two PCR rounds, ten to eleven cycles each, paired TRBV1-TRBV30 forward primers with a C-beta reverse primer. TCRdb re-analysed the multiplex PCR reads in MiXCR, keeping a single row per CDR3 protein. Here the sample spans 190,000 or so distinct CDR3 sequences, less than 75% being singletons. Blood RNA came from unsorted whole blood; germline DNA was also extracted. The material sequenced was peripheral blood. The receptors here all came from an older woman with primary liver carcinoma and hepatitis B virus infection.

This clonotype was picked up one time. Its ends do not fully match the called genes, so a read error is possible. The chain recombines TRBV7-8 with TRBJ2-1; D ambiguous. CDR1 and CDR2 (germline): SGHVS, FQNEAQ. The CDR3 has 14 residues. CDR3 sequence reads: CSSSPPGRDNEQFF. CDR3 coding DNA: TGTTCCAGCAGCCCTCCTGGACGGGACAATGAGCAGTTCTTC.

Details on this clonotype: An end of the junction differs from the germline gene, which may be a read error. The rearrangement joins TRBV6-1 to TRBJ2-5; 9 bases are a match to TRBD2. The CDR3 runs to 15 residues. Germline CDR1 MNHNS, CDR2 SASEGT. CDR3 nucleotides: TGCGCCAGCAGCCCCGGCGGGGGGGGTTTGGAGAGCCAGTACTTC. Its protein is CASSPGGGGLESQYF.